The 9 T cell receptor beta chains reported below all come from one sample, sequenced in a study of cytomegalovirus exposure and HLA in healthy donors. The PCR had 60 Vbeta and 13 Jbeta primers. Assay: immunoSEQ multiplex PCR; the TCRdb copy retains only in-frame clones and omits some. The repertoire holds over 120,000 clones, with approximately 80% as singletons. Sequencing was carried out using PBMCs. Receptors were obtained from an older woman in good health and CMV-seropositive.

The rearrangement joins TRBV6-1 to TRBJ2-7; 8 bases match TRBD2. Germline V gene data show CDR1 as MNHNS and CDR2 as SASEGT. The CDR3 has 12 amino acids. V trimming: 0 bases; J trimming: 9 bases; junction bases outside the gene matches: 1. The CDR3 region has the DNA TGTGCCAGCAGTGAAGCCCGGGGGGGGCAGTACTTC. Translated: CASSEARGGQYF.

This rearrangement joins TRBV4-2 to TRBJ2-7, with 10 bases fitting TRBD2. CDR1 LGHNA and CDR2 YNFKEQ come from the germline V gene. With V trimmed by 3 bases and J by 5 bases, 7 bases remained unmatched. The CDR3 loop spans 15 amino acids. The CDR3 here is CASSQDLAGVDEQYF. The CDR3 region has the DNA TGTGCCAGCAGCCAGGATCTAGCGGGAGTGGACGAGCAGTACTTC.

The chain joins TRBV7-9 to TRBJ2-2, with D possibly matching TRBD1 (5 bases). This CDR3 is 13 amino acids long. Germline CDR1 reads SEHNR; CDR2 reads FQNEAQ (reference sequence). Trimming pared 4 bases from V and 8 bases from J, leaving 11 bases between. CDR3 sequence: CASSYRGTGELFF. The CDR3 DNA reads TGTGCCAGCAGCTATAGGGGTACTGGGGAGCTGTTTTTT.

The V gene is TRBV5-4, the J gene TRBJ2-7; 14 positions agree with TRBD2. The V and J ends lost 4 bases and 7 bases, in that order; junction bases with no gene match: 10. The CDR3 spans 16 residues. CDR1 is SGHNT, CDR2 YYREEE, per germline (reference sequence). The CDR3 sequence: CASSPRLAGGPGEQYF. The CDR3 DNA follows: TGTGCCAGCAGCCCGAGACTAGCGGGGGGGCCTGGGGAGCAGTACTTC.

The chain couples TRBV28 to TRBJ2-1; no clear D gene. The length of the CDR3 is 11 residues. Trimming shortened V by 7 bases and J by 9 bases, and 10 bases separated the two germline ends. Germline CDR1 MDHEN, CDR2 SYDVKM. CDR3 amino acids: CASTSFGEQFF. The CDR3 DNA sequence: TGTGCCAGCACAAGCTTTGGTGAGCAGTTCTTC. The full variable domain, with the rest looked up from reference TRBV28 and TRBJ2-1, is DVKVTQSSRYLVKRTGEKVFLECVQDMDHENMFWYRQDPGLGLRLIYFSYDVKMKEKGDIPEGYSVSREKKERFSLILESASTNQTSMYLCASTSFGEQFFGPGTRLTVL.

The chain recombines TRBV19 with TRBJ2-1; weak D call: TRBD2 (6 bases). V was trimmed by 5 bases and J by 8 bases, leaving 19 bases between them. This CDR3 has 15 residues. CDR1 and CDR2 from the germline V gene are LNHDA and SQIVND (reference sequence). The CDR3 DNA is TGTGCCAGTAGTGTTGGATTAGCGGTAGAGGATGAGCAGTTCTTC. Encoded protein: CASSVGLAVEDEQFF.

This chain joins TRBV5-4 and TRBJ2-3; TRBD2 agrees at 8 bases. The CDR3 has 15 amino acids. Germline V gene lookup returns CDR1 SGHNT and CDR2 YYREEE (reference sequence). Losses at the gene ends were 4 bases for V and 1 base for J; bases not matched to a gene: 5. The CDR3 DNA reads as TGTGCCAGCAGCGCGCGGGAGGCGGGCACAGATACGCAGTATTTT. Translated, it gives CASSAREAGTDTQYF.

The J gene is TRBJ2-5, the V gene TRBV5-1; 9 bases fit TRBD2. CDR1 SGHRS and CDR2 YFSETQ come from the germline V gene. CDR3 size: 14 residues. The V segment lost 2 bases and the J segment 3 bases; nucleotides outside the gene matches: 2. CDR3 loop: CASSFSGREETQYF. The CDR3 DNA sequence: TGCGCCAGCAGCTTTAGCGGGAGAGAAGAGACCCAGTACTTC.

This clone occurred a few times. The J gene is TRBJ2-3, the V gene TRBV7-9; 14 nucleotides line up with TRBD2. V gave up 5 bases and J gave up 0 bases; unmatched junction bases: 10. Germline-derived CDR1 and CDR2 are SEHNR and FQNEAQ (reference sequence). CDR3 length: 19 residues. This chain's CDR3 is CASSRPGTSGSYSTDTQYF. The CDR3 nucleotides read TGTGCCAGCAGCAGACCCGGGACTAGCGGGAGTTATAGCACAGATACGCAGTATTTT.